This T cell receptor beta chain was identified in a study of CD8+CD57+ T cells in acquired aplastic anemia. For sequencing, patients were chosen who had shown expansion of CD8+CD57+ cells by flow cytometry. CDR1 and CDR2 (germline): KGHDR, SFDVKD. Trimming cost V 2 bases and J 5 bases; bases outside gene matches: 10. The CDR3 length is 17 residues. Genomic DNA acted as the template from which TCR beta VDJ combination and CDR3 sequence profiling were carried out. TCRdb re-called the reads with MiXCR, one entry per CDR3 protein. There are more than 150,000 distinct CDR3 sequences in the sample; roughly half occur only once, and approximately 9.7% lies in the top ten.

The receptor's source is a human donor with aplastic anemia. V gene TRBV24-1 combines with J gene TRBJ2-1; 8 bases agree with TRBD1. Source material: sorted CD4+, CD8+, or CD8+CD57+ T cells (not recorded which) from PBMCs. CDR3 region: CATSDSTGTGHHNEQFF. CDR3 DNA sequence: TGTGCCACCAGTGATTCAACCGGGACAGGCCACCACAATGAGCAGTTCTTC.